This TCR beta chain stems from a study of T cell responses to AZD1222 COVID-19 vaccine. Study-wide results and caveats: Researchers took repertoire samples only after the peak T cell response had come.

Remarks on this clone: As yet, its antigen is unknown.

CDR3 length equals 15 residues. Germline V gives CDR1 MNHEY, CDR2 SVGAGI. V trimming: 0 bases; J trimming: 2 bases; junction bases outside the gene matches: 2. Libraries were prepared by immunoSEQ multiplex PCR; TCRdb keeps only in-frame clonotypes and omits some of them. The data hold some 120,000 clones, with about 90% observed a single time. The genes are TRBV6-5 and TRBJ2-3; 7 bases fit TRBD2. The TCR was taken from an adult in good health. This sample comprised peripheral blood, obtained on day 0 of AZD1222 vaccination. CDR3 sequence: CASSYSSGNTDTQYF. The CDR3 nucleotides read TGTGCCAGCAGTTACTCCAGCGGGAACACAGATACGCAGTATTTT.